The clone carrying this TCR beta chain was counted at least ten times. Its antigen remains unidentified. At one of its ends the junction is not consistent with the germline gene, which may arise from a read error. The data were obtained in a study of T cells in Graves' hyperthyroidism and ophthalmopathy. Looking at the study overall: Specimen type is peripheral blood, collected at initial diagnosis prior to any treatment. Study-level points and caveats: Blood shared most expanded thyroid clonotypes above 0.001. A 13 V-J signature model discriminated ophthalmopathy versus stable hyperthyroidism.

Diagnosis rested on symptoms, serum thyroxine and TRAb, thyroid ultrasound, and orbital computed tomography. RNA transcripts served as the template for amplifying TCR beta CDR3 regions. The HTBI set primed first-round TCR CDR3 RT-PCR. A single record per CDR3 protein comes from TCRdb applying MiXCR to the multiplex PCR reads. The sample has about 560,000 distinct CDR3 sequences; roughly 15% are singletons. The clonotype was recovered from a woman between 35 and 50 years old with Graves' hyperthyroidism. The sample was blood.

The CDR3 sequence is CASSPAGGSGNYYNERFF. The CDR3, as DNA: TGTGCCAGCAGCCCCGCCGGGGGGAGCGGGAACTATTACAATGAGCGGTTCTTC. The chain couples TRBV7-3 to TRBJ2-1; TRBD2 matches at 7 bases. This CDR3 has 18 residues. In germline, CDR1 is SGHTA, CDR2 FQGTGA.